This T cell receptor beta chain was retrieved from a study of T cell changes during pregnancy in multiple sclerosis. Repertoires were generated with immunoSEQ multiplex PCR, while TCRdb's copy carries only in-frame clones and drops some. The sample lists some 74,000 clones; more than 90% were seen once. Source: peripheral blood, taken after pregnancy. This receptor was taken from a female donor in good health, enrolled as a control in a pregnancy study.

CDR3 loop: CASSFTVSETQYF. DNA of the CDR3: TGTGCCAGCAGTTTTACTGTGTCAGAGACCCAGTACTTC. The chain employs TRBV27 and TRBJ2-5; D is unclear. Germline CDR1 and CDR2: MNHEY and SMNVEV (reference sequence). The CDR3 length is 13 residues. V dropped 3 bases and J dropped 4 bases, with 9 bases sitting between them.